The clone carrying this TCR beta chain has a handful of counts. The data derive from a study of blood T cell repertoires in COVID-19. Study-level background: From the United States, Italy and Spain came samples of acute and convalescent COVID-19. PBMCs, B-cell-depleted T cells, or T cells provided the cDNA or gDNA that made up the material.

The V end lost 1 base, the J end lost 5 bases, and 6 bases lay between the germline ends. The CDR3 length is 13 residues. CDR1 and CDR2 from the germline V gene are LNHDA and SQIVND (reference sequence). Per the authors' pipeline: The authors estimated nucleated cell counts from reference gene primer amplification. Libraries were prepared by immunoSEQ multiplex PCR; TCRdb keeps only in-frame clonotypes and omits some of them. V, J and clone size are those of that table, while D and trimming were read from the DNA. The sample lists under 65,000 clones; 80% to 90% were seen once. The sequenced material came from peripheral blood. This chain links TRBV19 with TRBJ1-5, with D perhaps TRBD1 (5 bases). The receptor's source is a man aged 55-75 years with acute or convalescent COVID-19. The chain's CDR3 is CASSIVRDQPQHF. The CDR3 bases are TGTGCCAGTAGTATAGTCAGGGATCAGCCCCAGCATTTT.